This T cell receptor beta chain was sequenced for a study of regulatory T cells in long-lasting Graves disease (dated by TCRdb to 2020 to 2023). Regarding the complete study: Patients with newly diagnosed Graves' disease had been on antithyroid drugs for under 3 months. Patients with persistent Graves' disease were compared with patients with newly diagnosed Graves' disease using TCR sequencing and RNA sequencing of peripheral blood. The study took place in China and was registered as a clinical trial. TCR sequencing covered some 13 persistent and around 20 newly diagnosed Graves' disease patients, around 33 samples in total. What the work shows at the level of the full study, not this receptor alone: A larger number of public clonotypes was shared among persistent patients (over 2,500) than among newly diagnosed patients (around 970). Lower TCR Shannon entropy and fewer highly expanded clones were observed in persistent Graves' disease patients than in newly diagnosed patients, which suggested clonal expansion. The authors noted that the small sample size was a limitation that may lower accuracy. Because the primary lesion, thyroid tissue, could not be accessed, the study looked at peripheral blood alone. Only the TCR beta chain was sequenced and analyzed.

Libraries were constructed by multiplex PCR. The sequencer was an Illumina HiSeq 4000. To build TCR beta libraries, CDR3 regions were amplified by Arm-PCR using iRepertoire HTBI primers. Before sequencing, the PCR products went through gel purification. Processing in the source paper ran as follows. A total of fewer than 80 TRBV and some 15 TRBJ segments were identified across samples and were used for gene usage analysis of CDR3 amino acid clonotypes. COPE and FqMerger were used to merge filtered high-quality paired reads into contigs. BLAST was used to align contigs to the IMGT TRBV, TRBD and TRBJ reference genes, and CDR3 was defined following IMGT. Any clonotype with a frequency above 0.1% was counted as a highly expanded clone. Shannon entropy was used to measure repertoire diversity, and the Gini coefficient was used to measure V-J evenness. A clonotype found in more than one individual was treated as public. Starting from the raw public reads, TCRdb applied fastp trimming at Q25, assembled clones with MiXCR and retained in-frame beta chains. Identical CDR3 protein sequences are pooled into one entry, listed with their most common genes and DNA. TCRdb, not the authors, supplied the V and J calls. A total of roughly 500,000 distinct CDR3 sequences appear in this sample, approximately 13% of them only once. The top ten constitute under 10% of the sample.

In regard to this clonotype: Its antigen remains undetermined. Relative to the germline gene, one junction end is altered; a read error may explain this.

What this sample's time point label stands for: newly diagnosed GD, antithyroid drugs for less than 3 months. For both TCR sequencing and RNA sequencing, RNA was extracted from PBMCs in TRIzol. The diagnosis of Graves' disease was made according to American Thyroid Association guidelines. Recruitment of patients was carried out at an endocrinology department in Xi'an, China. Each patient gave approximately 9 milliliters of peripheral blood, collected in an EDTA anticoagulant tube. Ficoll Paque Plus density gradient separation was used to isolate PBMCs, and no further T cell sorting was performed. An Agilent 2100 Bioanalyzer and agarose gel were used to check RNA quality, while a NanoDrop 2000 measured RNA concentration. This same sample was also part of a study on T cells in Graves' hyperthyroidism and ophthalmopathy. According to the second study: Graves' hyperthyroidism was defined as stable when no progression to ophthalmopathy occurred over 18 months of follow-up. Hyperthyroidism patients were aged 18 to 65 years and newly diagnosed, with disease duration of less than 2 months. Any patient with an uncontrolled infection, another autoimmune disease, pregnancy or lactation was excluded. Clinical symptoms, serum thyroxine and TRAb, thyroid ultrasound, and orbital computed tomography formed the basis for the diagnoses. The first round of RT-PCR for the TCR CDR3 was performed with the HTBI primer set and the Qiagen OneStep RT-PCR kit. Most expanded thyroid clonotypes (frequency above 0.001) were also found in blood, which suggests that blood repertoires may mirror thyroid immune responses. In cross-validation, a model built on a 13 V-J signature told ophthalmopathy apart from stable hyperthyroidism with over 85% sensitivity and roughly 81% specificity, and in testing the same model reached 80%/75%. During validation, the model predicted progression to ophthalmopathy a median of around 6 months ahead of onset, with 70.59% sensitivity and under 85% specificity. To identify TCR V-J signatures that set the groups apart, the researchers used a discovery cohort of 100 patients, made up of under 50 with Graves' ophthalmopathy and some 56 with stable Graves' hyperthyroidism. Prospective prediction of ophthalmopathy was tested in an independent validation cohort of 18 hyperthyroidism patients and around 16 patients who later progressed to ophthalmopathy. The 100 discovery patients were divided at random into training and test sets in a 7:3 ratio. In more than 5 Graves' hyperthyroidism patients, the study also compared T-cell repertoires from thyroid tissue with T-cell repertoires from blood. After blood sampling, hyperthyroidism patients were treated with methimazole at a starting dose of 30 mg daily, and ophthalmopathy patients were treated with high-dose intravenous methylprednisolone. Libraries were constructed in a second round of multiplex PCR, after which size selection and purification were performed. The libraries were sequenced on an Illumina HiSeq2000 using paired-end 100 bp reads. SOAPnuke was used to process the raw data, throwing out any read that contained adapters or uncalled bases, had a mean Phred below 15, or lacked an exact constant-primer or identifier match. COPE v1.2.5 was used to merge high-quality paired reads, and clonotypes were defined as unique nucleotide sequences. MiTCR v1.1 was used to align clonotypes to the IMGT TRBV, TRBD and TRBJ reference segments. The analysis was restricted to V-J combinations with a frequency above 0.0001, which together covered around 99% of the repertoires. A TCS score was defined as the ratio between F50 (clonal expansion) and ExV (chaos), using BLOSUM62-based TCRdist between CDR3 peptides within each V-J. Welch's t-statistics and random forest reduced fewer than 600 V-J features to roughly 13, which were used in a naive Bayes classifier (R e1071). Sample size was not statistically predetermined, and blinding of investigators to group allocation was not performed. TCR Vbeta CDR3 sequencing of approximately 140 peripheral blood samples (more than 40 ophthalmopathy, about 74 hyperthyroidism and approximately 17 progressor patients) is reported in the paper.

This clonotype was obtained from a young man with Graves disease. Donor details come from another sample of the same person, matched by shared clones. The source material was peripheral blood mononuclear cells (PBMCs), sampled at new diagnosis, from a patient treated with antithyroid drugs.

The nucleotide sequence reads TGTGCCAGCAGTTACAGGGGACTACGAGTGCATGAGCAGTCCTTC. Its protein is CASSYRGLRVHEQSF. In this chain, TRBV6-2 or TRBV6-3 is recombined with TRBJ2-1; 7 central nucleotides agree with TRBD2. The CDR3 numbers 15 residues from cysteine through phenylalanine. The retained sequence is limited to the CDR3, 45 bases, with the frame set at the first base. From a lookup of the germline V gene, CDR1 and CDR2 are MNHEY and SVGEGT.